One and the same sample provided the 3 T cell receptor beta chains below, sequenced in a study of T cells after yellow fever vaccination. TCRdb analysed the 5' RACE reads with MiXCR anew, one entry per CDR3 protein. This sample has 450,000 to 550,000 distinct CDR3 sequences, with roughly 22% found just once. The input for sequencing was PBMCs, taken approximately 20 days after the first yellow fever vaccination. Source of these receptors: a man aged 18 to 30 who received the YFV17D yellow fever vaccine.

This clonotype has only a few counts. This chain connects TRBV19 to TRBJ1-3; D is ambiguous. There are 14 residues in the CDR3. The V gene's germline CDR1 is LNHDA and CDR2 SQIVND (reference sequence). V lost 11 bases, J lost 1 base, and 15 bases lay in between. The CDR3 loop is CAAAGERSGNTIYF. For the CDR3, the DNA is TGTGCCGCCGCCGGGGAGAGGTCTGGAAACACCATATATTTT.

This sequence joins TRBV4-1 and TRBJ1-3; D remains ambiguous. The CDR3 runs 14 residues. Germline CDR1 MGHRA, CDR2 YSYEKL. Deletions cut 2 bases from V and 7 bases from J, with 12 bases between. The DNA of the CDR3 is TGCGCCAGCAGCCAAATCGCTGGGATGAACACCATATATTTT. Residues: CASSQIAGMNTIYF.

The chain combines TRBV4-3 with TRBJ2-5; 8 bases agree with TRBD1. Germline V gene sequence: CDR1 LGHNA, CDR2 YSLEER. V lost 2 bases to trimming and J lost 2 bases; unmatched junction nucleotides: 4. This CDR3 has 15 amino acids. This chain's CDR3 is CASSQRDRTQETQYF. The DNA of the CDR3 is TGCGCCAGCAGCCAAAGGGACAGGACACAAGAGACCCAGTACTTC.